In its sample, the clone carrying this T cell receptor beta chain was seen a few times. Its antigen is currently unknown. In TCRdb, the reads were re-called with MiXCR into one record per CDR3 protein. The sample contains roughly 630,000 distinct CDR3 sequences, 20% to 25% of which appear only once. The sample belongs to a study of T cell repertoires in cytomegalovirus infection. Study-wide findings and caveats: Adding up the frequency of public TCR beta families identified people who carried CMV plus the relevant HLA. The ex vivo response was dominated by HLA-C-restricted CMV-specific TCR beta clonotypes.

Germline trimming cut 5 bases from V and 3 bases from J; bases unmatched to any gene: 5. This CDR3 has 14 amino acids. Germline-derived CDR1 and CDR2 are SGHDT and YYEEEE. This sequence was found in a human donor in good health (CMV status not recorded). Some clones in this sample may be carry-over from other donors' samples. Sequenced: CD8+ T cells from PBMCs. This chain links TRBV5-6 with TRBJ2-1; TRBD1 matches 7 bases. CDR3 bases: TGTGCCAGCAGGACAGGGATCTTCTACAATGAGCAGTTCTTC. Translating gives CASRTGIFYNEQFF.